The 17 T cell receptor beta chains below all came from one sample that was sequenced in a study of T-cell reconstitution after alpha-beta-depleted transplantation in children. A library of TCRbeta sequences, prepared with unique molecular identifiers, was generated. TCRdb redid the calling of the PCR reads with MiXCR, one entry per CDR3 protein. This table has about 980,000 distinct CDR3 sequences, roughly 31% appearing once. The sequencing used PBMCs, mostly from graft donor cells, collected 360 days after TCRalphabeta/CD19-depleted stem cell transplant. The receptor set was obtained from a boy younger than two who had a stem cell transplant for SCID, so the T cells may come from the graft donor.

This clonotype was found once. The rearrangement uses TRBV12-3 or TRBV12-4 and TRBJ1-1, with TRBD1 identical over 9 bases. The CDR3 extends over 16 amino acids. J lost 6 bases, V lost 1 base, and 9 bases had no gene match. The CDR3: CASSLGQGGNRAEAFF. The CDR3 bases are TGTGCCAGCAGTTTAGGACAGGGGGGAAATAGAGCTGAAGCTTTCTTT.

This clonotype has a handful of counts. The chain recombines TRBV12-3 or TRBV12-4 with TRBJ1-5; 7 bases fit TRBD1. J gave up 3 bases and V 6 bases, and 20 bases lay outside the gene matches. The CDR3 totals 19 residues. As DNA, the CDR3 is TGTGCCAGCAGCCGAGGGGAGGGGGCGAAGTGGCAACTCAATCAGCCCCAGCATTTT. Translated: CASSRGEGAKWQLNQPQHF.

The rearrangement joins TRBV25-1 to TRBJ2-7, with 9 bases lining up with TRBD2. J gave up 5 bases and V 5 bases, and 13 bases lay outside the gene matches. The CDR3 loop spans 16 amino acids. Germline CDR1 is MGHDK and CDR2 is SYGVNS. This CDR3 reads CASSPPLGLASNEQYF. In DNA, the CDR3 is TGTGCCAGCAGTCCCCCTTTGGGACTAGCTTCTAACGAGCAGTACTTC.

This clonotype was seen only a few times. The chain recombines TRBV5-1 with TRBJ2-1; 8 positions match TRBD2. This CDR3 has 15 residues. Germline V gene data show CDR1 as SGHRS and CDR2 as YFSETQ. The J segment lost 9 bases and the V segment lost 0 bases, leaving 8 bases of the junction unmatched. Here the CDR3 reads CASSLVERGFREQFF. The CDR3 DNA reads TGCGCCAGCAGCTTGGTTGAGCGGGGGTTCCGTGAGCAGTTCTTC.

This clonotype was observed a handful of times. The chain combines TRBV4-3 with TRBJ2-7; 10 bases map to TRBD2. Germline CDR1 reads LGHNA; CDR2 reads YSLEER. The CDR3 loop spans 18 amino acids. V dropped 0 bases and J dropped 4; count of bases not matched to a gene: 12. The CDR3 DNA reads TGCGCCAGCAGCCAAGATCTGTGGCTAGCGGGGGAGTATTACGAGCAGTACTTC. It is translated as CASSQDLWLAGEYYEQYF.

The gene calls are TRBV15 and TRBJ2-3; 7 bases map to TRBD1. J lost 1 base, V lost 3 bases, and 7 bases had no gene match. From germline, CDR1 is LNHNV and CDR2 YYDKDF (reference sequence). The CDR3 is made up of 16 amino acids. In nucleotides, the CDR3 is TGTGCCACCAGCAGGGTAACAGGGGCCGGCACAGATACGCAGTATTTT. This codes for CATSRVTGAGTDTQYF.

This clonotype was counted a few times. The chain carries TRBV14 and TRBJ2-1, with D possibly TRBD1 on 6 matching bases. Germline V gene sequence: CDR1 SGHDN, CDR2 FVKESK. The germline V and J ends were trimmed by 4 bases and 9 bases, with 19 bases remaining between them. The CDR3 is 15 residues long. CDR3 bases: TGTGCCAGCAGCCTAACAGGGTGGGCTGGGAGTGAGCAGTTCTTC. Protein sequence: CASSLTGWAGSEQFF.

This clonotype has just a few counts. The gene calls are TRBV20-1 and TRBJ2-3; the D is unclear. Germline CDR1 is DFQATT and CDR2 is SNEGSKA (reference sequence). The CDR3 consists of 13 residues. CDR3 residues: CSEARPGTDTQYF. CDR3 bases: TGCTCCGAGGCCAGACCTGGCACAGATACGCAGTATTTT.

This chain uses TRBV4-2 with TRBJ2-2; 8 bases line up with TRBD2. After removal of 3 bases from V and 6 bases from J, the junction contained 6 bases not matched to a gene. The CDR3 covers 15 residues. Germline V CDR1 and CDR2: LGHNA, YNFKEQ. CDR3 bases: TGTGCCAGCAGCCAGCCGGGGGGGCTGGCCGGGGAGCTGTTTTTT. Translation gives CASSQPGGLAGELFF.

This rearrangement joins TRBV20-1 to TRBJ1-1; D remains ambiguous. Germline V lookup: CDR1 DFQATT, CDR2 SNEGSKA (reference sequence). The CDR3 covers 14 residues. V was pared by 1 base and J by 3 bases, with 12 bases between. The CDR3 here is CSARALRWDTEAFF. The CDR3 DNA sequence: TGCAGTGCTAGAGCTTTACGGTGGGACACTGAAGCTTTCTTT.

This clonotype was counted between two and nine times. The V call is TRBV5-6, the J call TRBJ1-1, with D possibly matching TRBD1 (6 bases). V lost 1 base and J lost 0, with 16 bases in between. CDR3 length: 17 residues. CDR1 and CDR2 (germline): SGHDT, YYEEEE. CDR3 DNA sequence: TGTGCCAGCAGCTTGTTAGGGGAGACAGGTCTGAACACTGAAGCTTTCTTT. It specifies CASSLLGETGLNTEAFF.

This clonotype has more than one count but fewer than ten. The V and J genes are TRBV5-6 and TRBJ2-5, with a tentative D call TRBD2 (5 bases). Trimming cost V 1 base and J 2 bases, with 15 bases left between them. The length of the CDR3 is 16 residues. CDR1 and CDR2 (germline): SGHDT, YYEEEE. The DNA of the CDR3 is TGTGCCAGCAGCTTGATCCGCAGGTCGGGACAAGAGACCCAGTACTTC. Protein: CASSLIRRSGQETQYF. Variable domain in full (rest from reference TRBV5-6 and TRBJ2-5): DAGVTQSPTHLIKTRGQQVTLRCSPKSGHDTVSWYQQALGQGPQFIFQYYEEEERQRGNFPDRFSGHQFPNYSSELNVNALLLGDSALYLCASSLIRRSGQETQYFGPGTRLLVL.

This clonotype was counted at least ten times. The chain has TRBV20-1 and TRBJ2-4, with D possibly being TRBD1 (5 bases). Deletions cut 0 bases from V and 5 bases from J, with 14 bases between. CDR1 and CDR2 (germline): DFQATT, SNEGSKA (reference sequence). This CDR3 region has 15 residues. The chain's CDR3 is CSARDITGSQNIQYF. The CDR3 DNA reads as TGCAGTGCTAGAGATATCACAGGTTCTCAAAACATTCAGTACTTC.

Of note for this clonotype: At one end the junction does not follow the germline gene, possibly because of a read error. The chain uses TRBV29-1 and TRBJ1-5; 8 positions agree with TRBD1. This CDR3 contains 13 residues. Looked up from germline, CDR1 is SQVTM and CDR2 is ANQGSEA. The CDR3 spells CSVRTGPNQPQHF. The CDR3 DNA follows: TGTAGCGTTAGGACAGGGCCGAATCAGCCCCAGCATTTT.

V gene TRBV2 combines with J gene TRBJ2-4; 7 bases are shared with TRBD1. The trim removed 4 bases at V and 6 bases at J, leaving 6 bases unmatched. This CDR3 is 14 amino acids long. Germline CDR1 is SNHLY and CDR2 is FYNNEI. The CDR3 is CASSGQGIVNIQYF. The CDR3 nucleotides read TGTGCCAGCAGTGGACAGGGAATCGTAAACATTCAGTACTTC.

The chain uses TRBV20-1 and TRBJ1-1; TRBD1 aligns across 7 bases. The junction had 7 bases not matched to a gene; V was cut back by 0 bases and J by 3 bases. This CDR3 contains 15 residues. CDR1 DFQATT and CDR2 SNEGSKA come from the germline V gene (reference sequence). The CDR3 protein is CSARDPQGRYTEAFF. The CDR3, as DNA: TGCAGTGCTAGAGATCCACAGGGGAGATACACTGAAGCTTTCTTT.

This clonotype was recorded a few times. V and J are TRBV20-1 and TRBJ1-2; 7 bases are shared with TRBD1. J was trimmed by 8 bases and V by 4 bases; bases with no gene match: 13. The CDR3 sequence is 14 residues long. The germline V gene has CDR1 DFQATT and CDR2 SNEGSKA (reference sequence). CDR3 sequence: CSANTGTDRRGYTF. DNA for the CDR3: TGCAGTGCTAACACCGGGACAGACAGGAGGGGCTACACCTTC.